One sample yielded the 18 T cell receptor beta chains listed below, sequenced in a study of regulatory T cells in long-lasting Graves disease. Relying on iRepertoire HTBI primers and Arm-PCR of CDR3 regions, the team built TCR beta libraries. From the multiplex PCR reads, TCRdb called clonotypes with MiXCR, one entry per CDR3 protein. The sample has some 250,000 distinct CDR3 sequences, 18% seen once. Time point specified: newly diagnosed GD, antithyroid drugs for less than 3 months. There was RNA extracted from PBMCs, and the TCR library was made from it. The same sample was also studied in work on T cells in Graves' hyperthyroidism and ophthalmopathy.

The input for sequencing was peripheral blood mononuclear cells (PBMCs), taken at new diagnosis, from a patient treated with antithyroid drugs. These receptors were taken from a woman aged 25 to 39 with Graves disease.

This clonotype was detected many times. The CDR3 loop reads CATSRDRGQETQYF. DNA for the CDR3: TGTGCCACCAGCAGGGACAGGGGCCAAGAGACCCAGTACTTC. The chain recombines TRBV15 with TRBJ2-5, with 9 nucleotides matching TRBD1. The CDR3 is 14 amino acids. Germline V lookup: CDR1 LNHNV, CDR2 YYDKDF (reference sequence). The V gene end was trimmed by 3 bases and the J gene end by 1 base; junction bases not matched to a gene: 0.

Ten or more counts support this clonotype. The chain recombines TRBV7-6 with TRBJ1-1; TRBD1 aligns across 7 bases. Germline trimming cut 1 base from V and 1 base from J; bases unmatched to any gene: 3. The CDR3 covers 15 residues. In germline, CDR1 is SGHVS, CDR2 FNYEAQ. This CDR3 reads CASSLGRGKNTEAFF. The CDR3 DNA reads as TGTGCCAGCAGCTTAGGCAGGGGGAAGAACACTGAAGCTTTCTTT.

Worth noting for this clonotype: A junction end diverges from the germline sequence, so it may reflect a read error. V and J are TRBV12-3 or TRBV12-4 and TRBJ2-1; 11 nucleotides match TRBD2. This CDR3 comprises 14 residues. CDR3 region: CASSDPSGGHEQSF. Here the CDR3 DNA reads TGCGCCAGCAGCGACCCTAGCGGGGGGCATGAGCAGTCCTTC.

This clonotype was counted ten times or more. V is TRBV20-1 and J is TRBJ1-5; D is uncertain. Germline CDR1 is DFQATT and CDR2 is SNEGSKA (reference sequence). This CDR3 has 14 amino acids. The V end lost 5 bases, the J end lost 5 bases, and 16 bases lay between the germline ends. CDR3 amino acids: CSALAGPRDQPQHF. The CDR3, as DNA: TGCAGTGCTCTCGCCGGCCCTAGGGATCAGCCCCAGCATTTT.

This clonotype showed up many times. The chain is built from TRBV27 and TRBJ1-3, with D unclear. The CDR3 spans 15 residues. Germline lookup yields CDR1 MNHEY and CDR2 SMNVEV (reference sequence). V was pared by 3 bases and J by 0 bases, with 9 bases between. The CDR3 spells CASSFRLSSGNTIYF. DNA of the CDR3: TGTGCCAGCAGTTTCCGGCTTAGCTCTGGAAACACCATATATTTT.

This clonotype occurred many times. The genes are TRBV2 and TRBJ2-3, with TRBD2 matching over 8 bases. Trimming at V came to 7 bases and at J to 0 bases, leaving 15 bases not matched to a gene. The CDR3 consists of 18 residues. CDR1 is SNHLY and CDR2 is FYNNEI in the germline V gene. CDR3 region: CASTGWGSGDSSTDTQYF. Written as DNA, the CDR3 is TGTGCCAGCACTGGTTGGGGTAGCGGGGACTCTAGCACAGATACGCAGTATTTT.

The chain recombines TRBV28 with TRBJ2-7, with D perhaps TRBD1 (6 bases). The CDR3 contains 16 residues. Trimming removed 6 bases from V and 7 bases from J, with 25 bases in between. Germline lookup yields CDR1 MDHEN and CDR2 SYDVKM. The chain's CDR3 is CASRPTRAGNRVEQYF. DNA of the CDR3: TGTGCCAGCAGACCCACCCGGGCCGGCAACAGGGTGGAGCAGTACTTC.

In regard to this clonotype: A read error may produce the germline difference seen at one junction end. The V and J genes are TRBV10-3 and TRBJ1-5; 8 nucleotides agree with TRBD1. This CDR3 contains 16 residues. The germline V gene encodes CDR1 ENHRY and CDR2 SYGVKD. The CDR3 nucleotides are TGTGCCACCAGTGAAGCTCCTGCCGGACAGGGTCAGCCCCAGCATTTT. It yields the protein CATSEAPAGQGQPQHF.

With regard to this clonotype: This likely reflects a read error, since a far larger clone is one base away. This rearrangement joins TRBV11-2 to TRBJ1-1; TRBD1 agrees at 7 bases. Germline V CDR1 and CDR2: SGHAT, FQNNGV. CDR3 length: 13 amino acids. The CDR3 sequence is CAGSGGQGDEAFF. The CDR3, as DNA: TGTGCCGGCAGCGGAGGTCAGGGGGATGAAGCTTTCTTT.

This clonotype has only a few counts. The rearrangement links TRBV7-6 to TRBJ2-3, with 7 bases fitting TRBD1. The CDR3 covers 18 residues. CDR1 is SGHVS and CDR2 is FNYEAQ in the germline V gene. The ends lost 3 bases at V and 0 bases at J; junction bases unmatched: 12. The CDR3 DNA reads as TGTGCCAGCAGCTTTCGGACAGGCGTTCTCATCAGCACAGATACGCAGTATTTT. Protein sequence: CASSFRTGVLISTDTQYF.

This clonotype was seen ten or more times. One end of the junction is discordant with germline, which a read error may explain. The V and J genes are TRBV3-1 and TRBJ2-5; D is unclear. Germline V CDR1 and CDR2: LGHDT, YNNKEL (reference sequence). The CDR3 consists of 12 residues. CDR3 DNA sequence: TGTGCCAGCAGCCAAGGAGAACTCGGGTCAGAGTTC. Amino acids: CASSQGELGSEF.

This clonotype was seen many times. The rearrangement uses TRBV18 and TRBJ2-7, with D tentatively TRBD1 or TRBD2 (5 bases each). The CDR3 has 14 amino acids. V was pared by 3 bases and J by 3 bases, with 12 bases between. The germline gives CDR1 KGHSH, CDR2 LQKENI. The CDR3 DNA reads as TGTGCCAGCTCACCCGAGGGGATAAGCTACGAGCAGTACTTC. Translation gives CASSPEGISYEQYF.

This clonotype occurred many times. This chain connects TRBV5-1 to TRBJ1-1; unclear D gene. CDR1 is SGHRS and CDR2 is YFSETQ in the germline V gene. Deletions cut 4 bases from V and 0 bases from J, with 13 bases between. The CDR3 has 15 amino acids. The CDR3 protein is CASSPTRNMNTEAFF. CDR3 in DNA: TGCGCCAGCAGCCCGACCCGTAACATGAACACTGAAGCTTTCTTT. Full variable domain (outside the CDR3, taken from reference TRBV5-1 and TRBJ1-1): KAGVTQTPRYLIKTRGQQVTLSCSPISGHRSVSWYQQTPGQGLQFLFEYFSETQRNKGNFPGRFSGRQFSNSRSEMNVSTLELGDSALYLCASSPTRNMNTEAFFGQGTRLTVV.

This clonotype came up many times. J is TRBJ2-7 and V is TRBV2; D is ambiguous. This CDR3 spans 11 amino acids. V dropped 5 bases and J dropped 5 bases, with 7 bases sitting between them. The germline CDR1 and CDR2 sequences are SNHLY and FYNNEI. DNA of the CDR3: TGTGCCAGCAGTACTCGGGACGAGCAGTACTTC. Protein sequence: CASSTRDEQYF.

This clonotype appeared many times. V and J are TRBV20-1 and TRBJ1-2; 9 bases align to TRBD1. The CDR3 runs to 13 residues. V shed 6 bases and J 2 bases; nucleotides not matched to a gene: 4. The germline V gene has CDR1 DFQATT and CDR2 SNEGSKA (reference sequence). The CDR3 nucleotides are TGCAGTGCCTCGGACAGGGGAAACTATGGCTACACCTTC. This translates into CSASDRGNYGYTF.

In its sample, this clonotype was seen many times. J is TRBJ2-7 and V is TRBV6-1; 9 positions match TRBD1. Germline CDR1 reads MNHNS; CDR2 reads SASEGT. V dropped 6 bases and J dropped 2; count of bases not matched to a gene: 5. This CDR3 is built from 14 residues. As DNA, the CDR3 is TGTGCCAGCAGGATTAGGGACAGGGCCTACGAGCAGTACTTC. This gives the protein CASRIRDRAYEQYF.

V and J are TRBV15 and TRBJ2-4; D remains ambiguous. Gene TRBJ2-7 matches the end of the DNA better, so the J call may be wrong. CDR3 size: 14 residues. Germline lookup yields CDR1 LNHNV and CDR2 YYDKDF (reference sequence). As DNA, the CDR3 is TGTGCCACCAGCAGAGATTCAGCTCGGGACGAGCAGTACTTC. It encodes CATSRDSARDEQYF.

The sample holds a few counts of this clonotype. The CDR3 coding sequence is TGCGCCAGCAGCTTGTACCACAGGGAGAACACCGGGGAGCTGTTTTTT. It encodes CASSLYHRENTGELFF. The V call is TRBV5-1, the J call TRBJ2-2; the D gene is possibly TRBD1 (6 bases). CDR3 length equals 16 residues. Trimming left V 1 base short and J 1 base short, with 11 bases between. CDR1 and CDR2 (germline): SGHRS, YFSETQ.